This T cell receptor beta chain was profiled in a study of blood T cell repertoires in COVID-19. Study background: Both acute and convalescent COVID-19 samples were obtained from the United States, Italy and Spain. The analysed material was cDNA or gDNA that came from T cells, B-cell-depleted T cells, or PBMCs.

The method was immunoSEQ multiplex PCR; TCRdb's version includes in-frame clones alone and lacks a portion of them. The table has about 90,000 clones, around 90% seen once. In germline, CDR1 is SGHTS, CDR2 YDEGEE. The CDR3 has 15 residues. The ends lost 4 bases at V and 5 bases at J; junction bases unmatched: 8. V is TRBV5-8 and J is TRBJ2-1, with 8 positions matching TRBD2. The TCR originated in a male donor with acute or convalescent COVID-19. Input material: peripheral blood. The CDR3 DNA reads TGTGCCAGCAGCGCCAGGGGCGGGGGGAACAATGAGCAGTTCTTC. It yields the protein CASSARGGGNNEQFF. Based on the CDR3 plus reference TRBV5-8 and TRBJ2-1, the full variable domain is EAGVTQSPTHLIKTRGQQATLRCSPISGHTSVYWYQQALGLGLQFLLWYDEGEERNRGNFPPRFSGRQFPNYSSELNVNALELEDSALYLCASSARGGGNNEQFFGPGTRLTVL.